This T cell receptor beta chain stems from a study of CDR3 diversity in severe acne. Each CDR3 protein is one row after TCRdb ran MiXCR on the PCR reads. The sample has about 90,000 distinct CDR3 sequences; approximately 49% are singletons. Germline CDR1 and CDR2: SQVTM and ANQGSEA. Trimming shortened V by 4 bases and J by 3 bases, and 13 bases separated the two germline ends. This CDR3 comprises 13 residues. The sequenced sample was blood. The V call is TRBV29-1, the J call TRBJ2-7; TRBD1 might be the D (6 bases). The TCR originated in a male donor with severe acne vulgaris. This CDR3 reads CSVGVGGLYEQYF. CDR3 coding DNA: TGCAGCGTTGGGGTTGGGGGCCTCTACGAGCAGTACTTC.